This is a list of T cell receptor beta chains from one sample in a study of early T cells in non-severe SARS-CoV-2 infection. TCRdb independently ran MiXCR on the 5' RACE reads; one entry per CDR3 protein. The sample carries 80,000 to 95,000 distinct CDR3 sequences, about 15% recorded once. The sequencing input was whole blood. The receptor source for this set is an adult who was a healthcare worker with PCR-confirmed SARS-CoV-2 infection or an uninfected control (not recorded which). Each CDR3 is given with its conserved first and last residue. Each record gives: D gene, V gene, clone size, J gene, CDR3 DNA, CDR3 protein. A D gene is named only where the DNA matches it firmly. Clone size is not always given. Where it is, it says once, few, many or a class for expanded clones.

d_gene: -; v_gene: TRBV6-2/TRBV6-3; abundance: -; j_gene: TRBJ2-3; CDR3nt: TGTGCCAGCAGTTGGGGGACGCGATTAGATACGCAGTATTTT; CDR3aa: CASSWGTRLDTQYF
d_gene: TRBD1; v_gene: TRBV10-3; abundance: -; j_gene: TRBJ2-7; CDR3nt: TGTGCCATCACTCCGACAGGGACGGGGGAGCAGTACTTC; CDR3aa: CAITPTGTGEQYF
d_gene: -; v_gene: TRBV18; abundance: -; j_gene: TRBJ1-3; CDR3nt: TGTGCCAGCTCACCTCCGTCTGGAAACACCATATATTTT; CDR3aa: CASSPPSGNTIYF
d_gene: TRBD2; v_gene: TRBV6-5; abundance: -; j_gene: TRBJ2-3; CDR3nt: TGTGCCAGCAGTTTAGAGACTAGCGGGGGTTACACAGATACGCAGTATTTT; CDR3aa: CASSLETSGGYTDTQYF
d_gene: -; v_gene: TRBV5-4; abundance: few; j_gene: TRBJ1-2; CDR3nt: TGTGCCAGCAGACCCGACAGGTCCGATGGCTACACCTTC; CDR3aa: CASRPDRSDGYTF
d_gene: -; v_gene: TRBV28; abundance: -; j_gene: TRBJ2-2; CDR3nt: TGTGCCAGCCACCGGACCCTTAACACCGGGGAGCTGTTTTTT; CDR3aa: CASHRTLNTGELFF
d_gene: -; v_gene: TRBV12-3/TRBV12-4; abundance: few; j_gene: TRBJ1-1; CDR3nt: TGTGCCAGCAGTCCCCCGTTAAGGTACACTGAAGCTTTCTTT; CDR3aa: CASSPPLRYTEAFF
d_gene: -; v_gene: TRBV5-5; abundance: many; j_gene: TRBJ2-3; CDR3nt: TGTGCCAGCAGCTTGTCCGACTGGGGCACAGATACGCAGTATTTT; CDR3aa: CASSLSDWGTDTQYF
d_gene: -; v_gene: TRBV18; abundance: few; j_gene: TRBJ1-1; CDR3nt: TGTGCCAGCTCACCACCGCGACAGGCCGTGGGTACTGAAGCTTTCTTT; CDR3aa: CASSPPRQAVGTEAFF
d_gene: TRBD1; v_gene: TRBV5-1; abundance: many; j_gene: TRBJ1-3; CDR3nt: TGCGCCAGCAGCAGGGACAGCTTCTCTGGAAACACCATATATTTT; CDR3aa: CASSRDSFSGNTIYF
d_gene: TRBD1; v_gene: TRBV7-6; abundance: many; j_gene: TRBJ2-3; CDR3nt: TGTGCCAGCAGCTCATCGACAGGGCGCACAGATACGCAGTATTTT; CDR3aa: CASSSSTGRTDTQYF
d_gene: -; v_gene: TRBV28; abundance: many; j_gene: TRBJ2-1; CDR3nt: TGTGCCAGCAGCCGTAACAGGTTCAATGAGCAGTTCTTC; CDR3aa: CASSRNRFNEQFF
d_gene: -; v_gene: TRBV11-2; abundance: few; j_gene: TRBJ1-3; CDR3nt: TGTGCCAGCAGCACCCTCAGAAACACCATATATTTT; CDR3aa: CASSTLRNTIYF
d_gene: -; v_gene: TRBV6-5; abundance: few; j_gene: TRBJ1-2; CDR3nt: TGTGCCAGCAGTTTAGGACTTAACTATGGCTACACCTTC; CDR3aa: CASSLGLNYGYTF
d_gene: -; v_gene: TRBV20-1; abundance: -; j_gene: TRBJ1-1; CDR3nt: TGCAGTGCTACCGGGGGTACTGAAGCTTTCTTT; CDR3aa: CSATGGTEAFF
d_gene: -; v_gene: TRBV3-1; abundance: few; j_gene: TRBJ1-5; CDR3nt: TGTGCCAGCAGCCAGGGACGGCTGAATCAGCCCCAGCATTTT; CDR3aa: CASSQGRLNQPQHF
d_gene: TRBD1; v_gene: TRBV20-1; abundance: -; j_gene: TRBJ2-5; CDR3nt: TGCAGTGCTAGAGATGCAATGACAGGGGCACCAGAGACCCAGTACTTC; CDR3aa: CSARDAMTGAPETQYF
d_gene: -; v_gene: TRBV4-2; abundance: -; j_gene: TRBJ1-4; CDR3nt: TGTGCCAGCAGCCAGAGGAGGGGGGCGGATGAAAAACTGTTTTTT; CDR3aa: CASSQRRGADEKLFF
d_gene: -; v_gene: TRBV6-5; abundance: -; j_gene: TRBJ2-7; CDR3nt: TGTGCCAGCAGTTACTCCTCGATGACCGAGCAGTACTTC; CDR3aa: CASSYSSMTEQYF
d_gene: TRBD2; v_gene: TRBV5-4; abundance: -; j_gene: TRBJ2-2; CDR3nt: TGTGCCAGCAGCGGGAGCAAGCGGGGAGACACCGGGGAGCTGTTTTTT; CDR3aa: CASSGSKRGDTGELFF
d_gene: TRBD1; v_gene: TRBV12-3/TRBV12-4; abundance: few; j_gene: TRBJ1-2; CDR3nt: TGTGCCAGCAGCCCTACTACAGGGGGCTATTATGGCTACACCTTC; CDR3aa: CASSPTTGGYYGYTF
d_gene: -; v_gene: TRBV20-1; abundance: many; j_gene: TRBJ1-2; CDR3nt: TGCAGTGCTCTCTCGGGGGCTAACTATGGCTACACCTTC; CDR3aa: CSALSGANYGYTF
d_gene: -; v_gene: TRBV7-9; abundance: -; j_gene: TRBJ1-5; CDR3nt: TGTGCCAGCAGCTCCGCGGCCCCCAATCAGCCCCAGCATTTT; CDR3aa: CASSSAAPNQPQHF
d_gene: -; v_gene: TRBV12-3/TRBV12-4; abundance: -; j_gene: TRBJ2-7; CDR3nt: TGTGCCAGCAGTTTAGTGGCAGGGACCTCCTACGAGCAGTACTTC; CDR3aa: CASSLVAGTSYEQYF
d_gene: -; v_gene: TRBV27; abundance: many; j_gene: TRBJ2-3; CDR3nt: TGTGCCAGCAGTTTAAGGGCACTCAGTTCGGATACGCAGTATTTT; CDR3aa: CASSLRALSSDTQYF
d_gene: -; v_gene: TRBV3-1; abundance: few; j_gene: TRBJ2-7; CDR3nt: TGTGCCAGCAGTGCTAGGGGAGGCTACGAGCAGTACTTC; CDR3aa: CASSARGGYEQYF
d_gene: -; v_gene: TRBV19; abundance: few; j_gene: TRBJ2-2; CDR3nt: TGTGCCAGTAGTATCAACAGCCCCGGGGAGCTGTTTTTT; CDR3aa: CASSINSPGELFF
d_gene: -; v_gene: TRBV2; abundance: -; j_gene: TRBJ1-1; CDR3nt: TGTGCCAGCAGTGAAGAATCAGGGAGCACTGAAGCTTTCTTT; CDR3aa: CASSEESGSTEAFF
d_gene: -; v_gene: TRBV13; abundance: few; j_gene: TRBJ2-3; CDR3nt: TGTGCCAGCAGCCGCACCGGGGATACGCAGTATTTT; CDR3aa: CASSRTGDTQYF
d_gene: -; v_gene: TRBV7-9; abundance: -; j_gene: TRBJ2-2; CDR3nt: TGTGCCAGCAGCCCGACAGTTTCCACCGGGGAGCTGTTTTTT; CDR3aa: CASSPTVSTGELFF
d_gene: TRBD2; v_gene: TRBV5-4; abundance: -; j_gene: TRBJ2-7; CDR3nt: TGTGCCAGCAGCCAAACGGGGAGCGGGGAGGAGCAGTACTTC; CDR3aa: CASSQTGSGEEQYF
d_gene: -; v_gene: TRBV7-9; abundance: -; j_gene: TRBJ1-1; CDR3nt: TGTGCCAGCAGCTTAGCGGGTCAAACGAACACTGAAGCTTTCTTT; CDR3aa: CASSLAGQTNTEAFF
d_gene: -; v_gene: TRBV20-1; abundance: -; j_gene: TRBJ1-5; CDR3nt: TGCAGTAATGGACAGCCCGGAGGGGCCCAGCATTTT; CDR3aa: CSNGQPGGAQHF
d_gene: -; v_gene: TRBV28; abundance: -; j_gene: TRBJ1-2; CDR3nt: TGTGCCAGCAGTTTATTTCGGGGACACTATGGCTACACCTTC; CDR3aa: CASSLFRGHYGYTF
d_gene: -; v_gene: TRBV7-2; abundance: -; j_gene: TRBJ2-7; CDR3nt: TGTGCCAGCAGCGAGGACAGTTACCGGGCGGGCTACGAGCAGTACTTC; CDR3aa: CASSEDSYRAGYEQYF
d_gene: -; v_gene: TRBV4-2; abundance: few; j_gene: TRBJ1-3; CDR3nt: TGTGCCAGCAGCCAAGGCCCGCTAAGCTCTGAAAACACCATATATTTT; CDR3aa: CASSQGPLSSENTIYF
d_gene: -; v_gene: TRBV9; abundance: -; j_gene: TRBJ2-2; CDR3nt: TGTGCCAGCAGCGCCCAGGGGGGAGACACCGGGGAGCTGTTTTTT; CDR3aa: CASSAQGGDTGELFF
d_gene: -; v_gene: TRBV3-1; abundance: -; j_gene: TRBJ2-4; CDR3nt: TGTGCCAGCAGCCAAGGACGACTAGTCATCAAAAACATTCAGTACTTC; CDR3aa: CASSQGRLVIKNIQYF
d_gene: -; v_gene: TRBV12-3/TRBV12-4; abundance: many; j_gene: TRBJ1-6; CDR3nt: TGTGCCAGCAGTTTCTCTATCGAAGGCACCCTCCACTTT; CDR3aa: CASSFSIEGTLHF
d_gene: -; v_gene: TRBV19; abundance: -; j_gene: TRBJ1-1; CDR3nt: TGTGCCAGTAGTATTCAGGGGACTGAAGCTTTCTTT; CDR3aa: CASSIQGTEAFF
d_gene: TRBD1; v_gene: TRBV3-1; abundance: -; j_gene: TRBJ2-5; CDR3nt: TGTGCCAGCAGCCGATCCGACAGGGCAAGAGAGACCCAGTACTTC; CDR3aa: CASSRSDRARETQYF
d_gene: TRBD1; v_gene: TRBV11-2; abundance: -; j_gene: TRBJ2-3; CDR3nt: TGTGCCAGCAGCTCAAGGACAGGGGGGGATACGCAGTATTTT; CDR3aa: CASSSRTGGDTQYF
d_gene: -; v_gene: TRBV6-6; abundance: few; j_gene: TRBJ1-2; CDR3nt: TGTGCCAGCAGTTTTACAAGCCGGGAGGATGGCTACACCTTC; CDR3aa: CASSFTSREDGYTF
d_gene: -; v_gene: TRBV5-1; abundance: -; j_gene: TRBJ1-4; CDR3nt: TGCGCCAGCACCACCGGTCGGGGCGGGGAAAAACTGTTTTTT; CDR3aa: CASTTGRGGEKLFF
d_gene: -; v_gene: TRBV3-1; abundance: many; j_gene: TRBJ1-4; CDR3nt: TGTGCCAGCAGCCCAGGGGCAACTAATGAAAAACTGTTTTTT; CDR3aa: CASSPGATNEKLFF
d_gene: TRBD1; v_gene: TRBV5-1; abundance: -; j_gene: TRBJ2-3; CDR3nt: TGCGCCAGCAGCATAACCGGGACAGGGGGCACAGATACGCAGTATTTT; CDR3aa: CASSITGTGGTDTQYF
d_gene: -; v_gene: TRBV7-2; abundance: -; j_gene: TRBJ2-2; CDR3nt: TGTGCCAGCAGCCAGGGACGGAACACCGGGGAGCTGTTTTTT; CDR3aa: CASSQGRNTGELFF
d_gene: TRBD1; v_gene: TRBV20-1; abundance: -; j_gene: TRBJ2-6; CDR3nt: TGCAGTGCTAGTCAGGGGGCAAACTCTGGGGCCAACGTCCTGACTTTC; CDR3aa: CSASQGANSGANVLTF
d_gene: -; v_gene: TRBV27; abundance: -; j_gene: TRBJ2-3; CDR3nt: TGTGCCAGCAGTTTAAGTTCCTACAGGGCTACGCAGTATTTT; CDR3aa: CASSLSSYRATQYF
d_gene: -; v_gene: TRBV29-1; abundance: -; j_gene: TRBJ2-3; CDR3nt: TGCAGCGTTGTCGTACAGGGAGATACGCAGTATTTT; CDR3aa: CSVVVQGDTQYF
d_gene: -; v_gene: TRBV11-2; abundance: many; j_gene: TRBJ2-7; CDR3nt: TGTGCCAGCAGCTTAGACAGGGGACGGGGCGAGCAGTACTTC; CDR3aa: CASSLDRGRGEQYF
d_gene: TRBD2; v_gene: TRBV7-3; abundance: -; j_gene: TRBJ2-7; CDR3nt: TGTGCCAGCAGCTTGGGAGGGCAGTTAGACTACGAGCAGTACTTC; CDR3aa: CASSLGGQLDYEQYF
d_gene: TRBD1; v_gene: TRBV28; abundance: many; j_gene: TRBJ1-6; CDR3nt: TGTGCCAGCAGTCTAGGACAGGGCAGTTCACCCCTCCACTTT; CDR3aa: CASSLGQGSSPLHF
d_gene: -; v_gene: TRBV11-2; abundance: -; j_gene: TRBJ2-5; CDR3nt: TGTGCCAGCAGCATCGGATGGACCCAAGAGACCCAGTACTTC; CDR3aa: CASSIGWTQETQYF